This TCR beta chain was identified during a study of cytomegalovirus exposure and HLA in healthy donors. 60 Vbeta and 13 Jbeta primers were used in PCR. TCRdb keeps only in-frame clones here, not all; method: immunoSEQ multiplex PCR. The sample consists of about 97,000 clones, 70% to 90% of them appearing once. Germline loops: CDR1 SGHNT, CDR2 YYREEE (reference sequence). This CDR3 comprises 14 residues. V shed 7 bases, J shed 7 bases, and the junction held 10 bases outside the gene matches. This receptor was obtained from a man between 35 and 55 years old in good health and CMV-seronegative. This chain connects TRBV5-4 to TRBJ2-1; 8 bases are a match to TRBD2. The sequenced sample was PBMCs. CDR3 DNA sequence: TGTGCCAGCCCCCCCGGGGGGGGGCGGAATGAGCAGTTCTTC. This gives the protein CASPPGGGRNEQFF.